What follows are 18 T cell receptor beta chains derived from one specimen sequenced in a study of regulatory T cells in long-lasting Graves disease. The time point was: newly diagnosed GD, antithyroid drugs for less than 3 months. PBMC-extracted RNA yielded the TCR library. Building of the TCR beta libraries involved iRepertoire HTBI primers and Arm-PCR of CDR3 regions. TCRdb analysed the multiplex PCR reads with MiXCR anew, one entry per CDR3 protein. The sample includes hundreds of thousands of distinct CDR3 sequences, roughly 17% seen only once; the top ten take about 11%. The data were also submitted as part of a second study, on T cells in Graves' hyperthyroidism and ophthalmopathy.

Sequenced here: peripheral blood mononuclear cells (PBMCs), sampled at new diagnosis, from a patient treated with antithyroid drugs. Receptors originate from a woman under 40 with Graves disease.

At least ten counts were recorded for this clonotype. As DNA, the CDR3 is TGTGCCAGCAGCTTCGTGGTTTCCGGGGAGCTGTTTTTT. Translation gives CASSFVVSGELFF. The chain links TRBV11-2 to TRBJ2-2; no clear D. In germline, CDR1 is SGHAT, CDR2 FQNNGV. V was cut by 3 bases and J by 6 bases, with 8 bases left in between. This CDR3 has 13 residues.

This clonotype was detected ten times or more. This chain uses TRBV11-2 with TRBJ2-1, with D possibly matching TRBD2 (6 bases). The CDR3 consists of 15 residues. Germline V gene lookup returns CDR1 SGHAT and CDR2 FQNNGV. V was trimmed by 6 bases and J by 2 bases, leaving 14 bases between them. In DNA form, the CDR3 reads TGTGCCAGCAGAAATCAGGAGGGCACCTACAATGAGCAGTTCTTC. Its translation: CASRNQEGTYNEQFF.

There are many counts of this clonotype. This chain joins TRBV6-1 and TRBJ2-1; 7 positions match TRBD2. J was trimmed by 0 bases and V by 7 bases; bases with no gene match: 6. This CDR3 comprises 15 residues. From germline, CDR1 is MNHNS and CDR2 SASEGT. The CDR3 is CASKAAGISYNEQFF. The DNA of the CDR3 is TGTGCCAGCAAAGCAGCGGGGATCTCCTACAATGAGCAGTTCTTC.

This clonotype was seen at least ten times. The chain joins TRBV5-1 to TRBJ1-6; 8 bases align to TRBD1. J gave up 7 bases and V 4 bases, and 7 bases lay outside the gene matches. The CDR3 covers 15 residues. Germline CDR1 is SGHRS and CDR2 is YFSETQ. CDR3 sequence: CASSEGQGWNSPLHF. The CDR3, as DNA: TGCGCCAGCAGCGAAGGACAGGGTTGGAATTCACCCCTCCACTTT.

This clonotype was seen at least ten times. This chain uses TRBV20-1 with TRBJ2-3; D is unresolved. The CDR3 covers 12 residues. Per the germline V gene, CDR1 is DFQATT and CDR2 is SNEGSKA (reference sequence). V lost 6 bases and J 6 bases, leaving 13 bases between the germline ends. The CDR3 spells CSARGSFDTQYF. The CDR3 coding sequence is TGCAGTGCCCGCGGTAGTTTTGATACGCAGTATTTT.

This clonotype was observed many times. The chain combines TRBV7-9 with TRBJ2-5, with D tentatively TRBD2 (5 bases). Trimming removed 6 bases at V and 2 bases at J, with 16 bases between. Germline V gene sequence: CDR1 SEHNR, CDR2 FQNEAQ (reference sequence). The CDR3 is 15 residues long. The CDR3 bases are TGTGCCAGCAGTCAGAGTGGAGGCACTCAAGAGACCCAGTACTTC. Translating gives CASSQSGGTQETQYF.

This clonotype was recorded many times. This chain connects TRBV24-1 to TRBJ2-3; 7 nucleotides match TRBD2. Losses at the gene ends were 3 bases for V and 0 bases for J; bases not matched to a gene: 2. The germline V gene has CDR1 KGHDR and CDR2 SFDVKD. CDR3 length: 15 residues. The chain's CDR3 is CATSDTTSSTDTQYF. CDR3 nucleotide sequence: TGTGCCACCAGTGATACGACTAGCAGCACAGATACGCAGTATTTT.

This clonotype was recorded once. A read error is possible here, since a much larger clone lies one base away. The V call is TRBV6-2 or TRBV6-3, the J call TRBJ2-1, with 9 bases that match TRBD2. With the DNA end fitting TRBJ2-7 better, the J assignment may be wrong. Per the germline V gene, CDR1 is MNHEY and CDR2 is SVGEGT. The CDR3 contains 15 residues. CDR3 protein: CASRSPGLAIHEQYF. CDR3 sequence (DNA): TGTGCCAGCAGGAGCCCGGGACTAGCAATCCATGAGCAGTACTTC.

The table lists this clonotype with many counts. The chain is built from TRBV6-2 or TRBV6-3 and TRBJ2-1; the D is unclear. V was shortened by 2 bases and J by 5 bases, with 13 bases between the two germline ends. From germline, CDR1 is MNHEY and CDR2 SVGEGT. The CDR3 totals 15 residues. The DNA of the CDR3 is TGTGCCAGCAGTTACCAGAATTTGGGCCACAATGAGCAGTTCTTC. It is translated as CASSYQNLGHNEQFF.

This clonotype was seen many times. This chain links TRBV2 with TRBJ2-3; 9 bases agree with TRBD1. This CDR3 has 14 residues. Germline loops: CDR1 SNHLY, CDR2 FYNNEI. Trimming at V came to 6 bases and at J to 7 bases, leaving 8 bases not matched to a gene. This CDR3 is CASSLGTGRHTQYF. The CDR3 coding sequence is TGTGCCAGCAGCCTTGGGACAGGGAGACATACGCAGTATTTT.

This clonotype appeared a few times. Here the CDR3 reads CASSLENMNTEAFF. The CDR3 coding sequence is TGCGCCAGCAGCTTGGAGAACATGAACACTGAAGCTTTCTTT. This rearrangement joins TRBV5-1 to TRBJ1-1; D unclear. The CDR3 is made up of 14 amino acids. Trimming took off 0 bases at V and 0 bases at J, with 6 bases between the two ends. CDR1 and CDR2 (germline): SGHRS, YFSETQ.

This clonotype was found many times. The chain carries TRBV7-6 and TRBJ2-1, with D perhaps TRBD2 (6 bases). Trimming took 1 base from V and 7 from J, leaving 17 bases between them. This CDR3 region has 16 residues. From germline, CDR1 is SGHVS and CDR2 FNYEAQ. This chain's CDR3 is CASSLGRGGIVNEQFF. The CDR3 nucleotides are TGTGCCAGCAGCTTAGGTAGAGGCGGGATCGTTAATGAGCAGTTCTTC.

The chain recombines TRBV4-1 with TRBJ2-1, with D possibly being TRBD2 (7 bases). The ends were cut back, 1 base at V and 2 bases at J, with 15 bases in the middle. CDR1 is MGHRA, CDR2 YSYEKL, per germline. The CDR3 is 17 residues long. CDR3 in DNA: TGCGCCAGCAGCCAAGTAGAGGGAGGGGGAGCCTACAATGAGCAGTTCTTC. The encoded protein is CASSQVEGGGAYNEQFF.

The V gene is TRBV28, the J gene TRBJ2-7, with TRBD1 matching 10 bases. Trimming took 6 bases from V and 7 from J; bases not matched to a gene: 12. The CDR3 extends over 15 amino acids. Germline lookup yields CDR1 MDHEN and CDR2 SYDVKM. The CDR3 sequence is CASRPPGTGEREQYF. In DNA, the CDR3 is TGTGCCAGCAGGCCACCCGGGACAGGGGAACGGGAGCAGTACTTC.

This clonotype was observed many times. This chain uses TRBV6-2 or TRBV6-3 with TRBJ1-1; TRBD1 might be the D (5 bases). Deletions cut 6 bases from V and 6 bases from J, with 17 bases between. CDR3 size: 14 residues. Germline-derived CDR1 and CDR2 are MNHEY and SVGEGT. CDR3 coding DNA: TGTGCCAGCAGGTTCACAGGTTTTTCACCTGAAGCTTTCTTT. This translates into CASRFTGFSPEAFF.

This clonotype occurred many times. The chain has TRBV7-8 and TRBJ1-1, with 8 bases matching TRBD1. The CDR3 totals 13 residues. CDR1 and CDR2 (germline): SGHVS, FQNEAQ. The J segment lost 8 bases and the V segment lost 5 bases, leaving 7 bases of the junction unmatched. CDR3 nucleotides: TGTGCCAGCAGCCCCGACAGGGGATGGGAAGCTTTCTTT. This gives the protein CASSPDRGWEAFF.

This clonotype appeared many times. The V call is TRBV9, the J call TRBJ2-1, with 8 positions matching TRBD2. The CDR3 contains 15 residues. V shed 0 bases, J shed 8 bases, and the junction held 7 bases outside the gene matches. The germline V gene encodes CDR1 SGDLS and CDR2 YYNGEE. The CDR3 is CASSVGGSGNDEQFF. Here the CDR3 DNA reads TGTGCCAGCAGCGTAGGAGGTAGCGGGAACGATGAGCAGTTCTTC.

This clonotype came up many times. V usage is TRBV5-1 and J usage is TRBJ2-1; D uncertain. The CDR3 has 15 residues. Germline CDR1 is SGHRS and CDR2 is YFSETQ. With 2 bases removed from V and 0 bases from J, the gap between germline ends came to 9 bases. The CDR3 bases are TGCGCCAGCAGCTTAGACGCGAGCTCCTACAATGAGCAGTTCTTC. Translated: CASSLDASSYNEQFF.